This TCR beta chain was recorded in a study of T cell changes during pregnancy in multiple sclerosis. CDR3 length: 14 residues. Between the trimmed V and J ends, which lost 4 bases and 9 bases, there was a span of 20 bases. Germline values: CDR1 SQVTM, CDR2 ANQGSEA. Sequencing used immunoSEQ multiplex PCR; TCRdb keeps in-frame clones, though not all of them. The sample holds about 100,000 clones; 85% to 95% are singletons and the top ten take 0.99%. This clone was seen just once. The V call is TRBV29-1, the J call TRBJ2-3; possible D gene TRBD1, 6 bases. The specimen was peripheral blood, collected after pregnancy. The source is a female donor with multiple sclerosis, enrolled in a pregnancy study. The CDR3 coding sequence is TGCAGCGTTGCGCAGGGGCCTGCCCAGGGGACGCAGTATTTT. Its translation is CSVAQGPAQGTQYF.